Shown below are 17 T cell receptor beta chains from a single sample sequenced in a study of blood T cells in healthy people across ages. Primed by a sample-barcoded 5' primer and a J-beta primer mix, a second PCR proceeded for 7 to 11 cycles. TCRdb redid the calling of the 5' RACE reads with MiXCR, one entry per CDR3 protein. Of about 380,000 distinct CDR3 sequences in the sample, about 52% were seen once. Sequenced input: blood. The receptors here all came from a man between 60 and 75 years old in good health.

For this clonotype: A junction boundary mismatches the germline segment, possibly from a read error. J is TRBJ1-2 and V is TRBV7-2, with 7 bases aligning to TRBD1. This CDR3 comprises 17 residues. Germline values: CDR1 SGHTA, CDR2 FQGNSA. The CDR3 loop is CASSLAGRGQGGYDYTF. The DNA of the CDR3 is TGTGCCAGCAGCCTCGCCGGTCGGGGGCAGGGGGGGTATGACTACACCTTC.

There are many counts of this clonotype. The chain employs TRBV7-9 and TRBJ2-3; D not resolved. V lost 2 bases and J lost 5, with 11 bases in between. The CDR3 covers 14 residues. Germline V gene lookup returns CDR1 SEHNR and CDR2 FQNEAQ (reference sequence). CDR3 bases: TGTGCCAGCAGCTTACGCCCCCCCCAAGATACGCAGTATTTT. Its translation is CASSLRPPQDTQYF.

The table lists this clonotype with a count of one. The chain uses TRBV29-1 and TRBJ2-7; 7 bases line up with TRBD2. The end of the DNA is better explained by TRBJ2-5, so the J call may be wrong. The V gene's germline CDR1 is SQVTM and CDR2 ANQGSEA. The CDR3 is 14 amino acids. The CDR3 protein is CSVEGRGSGETQYF. The CDR3 region has the DNA TGCAGCGTTGAGGGGCGCGGGAGTGGGGAGACCCAGTACTTC.

The chain combines TRBV5-1 with TRBJ2-7, with TRBD1 identical over 8 bases. V trimming: 3 bases; J trimming: 7 bases; junction bases outside the gene matches: 12. CDR3 length: 15 amino acids. CDR1 SGHRS and CDR2 YFSETQ come from the germline V gene. This chain's CDR3 is CASSSSGTGHNEQYF. The DNA of the CDR3 is TGCGCCAGCAGCTCATCCGGGACAGGACACAATGAGCAGTACTTC.

This clonotype was counted ten times or more. The chain joins TRBV25-1 to TRBJ2-7; possibly TRBD2 for D (7 bases). The CDR3 has 17 amino acids. Germline V gene sequence: CDR1 MGHDK, CDR2 SYGVNS. The V gene lost 1 base and the J gene lost 1 base, with 17 bases spanning the gap. CDR3 nucleotides: TGTGCCAGCAGTGAATCAATGAGAGGGGGGGCGTCCTACGAGCAGTACTTC. Translation gives CASSESMRGGASYEQYF.

This clonotype was found a few times. This rearrangement joins TRBV14 to TRBJ2-5; no clear D gene. CDR1 SGHDN and CDR2 FVKESK come from the germline V gene. The CDR3 has 11 amino acids. Trimming removed 1 base from V and 10 bases from J, with 7 bases in between. DNA for the CDR3: TGTGCCAGCAGCCAAGGACGACTCCAGTACTTC. This encodes CASSQGRLQYF. The whole variable domain, remainder taken from reference TRBV14 and TRBJ2-5, is EAGVTQFPSHSVIEKGQTVTLRCDPISGHDNLYWYRRVMGKEIKFLLHFVKESKQDESGMPNNRFLAERTGGTYSTLKVQPAELEDSGVYFCASSQGRLQYFGPGTRLLVL.

The chain recombines TRBV28 with TRBJ2-7; TRBD1 matches 9 bases. This CDR3 is 15 amino acids long. Germline-derived CDR1 and CDR2 are MDHEN and SYDVKM. The junction had 5 bases not matched to a gene; V was cut back by 2 bases and J by 3 bases. As DNA, the CDR3 is TGTGCCAGCAGTTTAGCCGGGACAGGGCGCTACGAGCAGTACTTC. Translating it yields CASSLAGTGRYEQYF.

The CDR3 here is CASSYSFGSNPPEQYF. The DNA for the CDR3 is TGTGCCAGCAGTTACTCCTTCGGCAGCAACCCTCCCGAGCAGTACTTC. The chain links TRBV6-5 to TRBJ2-7; D unresolved. Trimming stripped 0 bases from V and 6 bases from J, with 18 bases between. Per the germline V gene, CDR1 is MNHEY and CDR2 is SVGAGI. CDR3 length: 16 residues.

The chain uses TRBV29-1 and TRBJ1-2; TRBD1 is a possible D gene (5 bases). This CDR3 has 14 amino acids. CDR1 is SQVTM and CDR2 is ANQGSEA in the germline V gene. V dropped 5 bases and J dropped 0 bases, with 13 bases sitting between them. The CDR3 loop is CSVSRAPTNYGYTF. As DNA, the CDR3 is TGCAGCGTTTCCAGGGCTCCAACTAACTATGGCTACACCTTC.

In its sample, this clonotype was seen a few times. CDR3 in amino acids: CASARDRDTEAFF. The DNA for the CDR3 is TGTGCCAGCGCCCGGGACAGGGACACTGAAGCTTTCTTT. V and J are TRBV11-2 and TRBJ1-1; 9 nucleotides match TRBD1. The CDR3 has 13 residues. With 8 bases clipped from V and 3 bases from J, the junction kept 4 bases outside the gene matches. CDR1 and CDR2 (germline): SGHAT, FQNNGV. The full variable domain, completed using reference TRBV11-2 and TRBJ1-1, is EAGVAQSPRYKIIEKRQSVAFWCNPISGHATLYWYQQILGQGPKLLIQFQNNGVVDDSQLPKDRFSAERLKGVDSTLKIQPAKLEDSAVYLCASARDRDTEAFFGQGTRLTVV.

In this sample, this clonotype turned up once. The chain is built from TRBV4-2 and TRBJ2-2; the match to TRBD2 covers 7 bases. Germline trimming cut 1 base from V and 1 base from J; bases unmatched to any gene: 3. This CDR3 is 16 amino acids long. Germline CDR1 and CDR2: LGHNA and YNFKEQ. In DNA, the CDR3 is TGTGCCAGCAGCCAAGTCTTAGCGGGGAACACCGGGGAGCTGTTTTTT. Translating gives CASSQVLAGNTGELFF.

This clonotype was observed a few times. The rearrangement joins TRBV20-1 to TRBJ2-7; 7 bases are shared with TRBD1. The ends lost 3 bases at V and 0 bases at J; junction bases unmatched: 5. Germline V gives CDR1 DFQATT, CDR2 SNEGSKA (reference sequence). The CDR3 spans 14 residues. CDR3 region: CSASGQGDSYEQYF. CDR3 bases: TGCAGTGCTAGCGGTCAGGGGGACTCCTACGAGCAGTACTTC.

V gene TRBV5-4 combines with J gene TRBJ2-7; TRBD2 matches at 8 bases. Trimming at V came to 1 base and at J to 6 bases, leaving 6 bases not matched to a gene. CDR1 and CDR2 from the germline V gene are SGHNT and YYREEE (reference sequence). The CDR3 extends over 14 amino acids. The CDR3, as DNA: TGTGCCAGCAGCTTGTACGGGAGGGCCGCCGAGCAGTACTTC. Its protein product is CASSLYGRAAEQYF.

The rearrangement joins TRBV6-1 to TRBJ2-1; TRBD2 matches 12 bases. J was trimmed by 2 bases and V by 4 bases; bases with no gene match: 3. Germline-derived CDR1 and CDR2 are MNHNS and SASEGT. The CDR3 is 16 residues long. The CDR3 protein is CASSGRLAGAYNEQFF. The CDR3 DNA is TGTGCCAGCAGTGGACGACTAGCGGGAGCCTACAATGAGCAGTTCTTC.

J is TRBJ2-1 and V is TRBV20-1; 8 bases line up with TRBD2. V lost 3 bases to trimming and J lost 3 bases; unmatched junction nucleotides: 7. The CDR3 runs to 15 residues. Germline lookup yields CDR1 DFQATT and CDR2 SNEGSKA (reference sequence). The CDR3 sequence is CSASPSSGGYNEQFF. In DNA form, the CDR3 reads TGCAGTGCTAGTCCCTCGAGCGGGGGCTACAATGAGCAGTTCTTC.

The V gene is TRBV7-2, the J gene TRBJ1-2; no clear D gene. Trimming cost V 3 bases and J 3 bases, with 11 bases left between them. From germline, CDR1 is SGHTA and CDR2 FQGNSA. The CDR3 totals 14 residues. CDR3 protein: CASSFDPTDYGYTF. The CDR3 DNA reads as TGTGCCAGCAGCTTCGATCCGACTGACTATGGCTACACCTTC.

This clonotype has a count of ten or more. The chain uses TRBV18 and TRBJ1-1; 9 bases are shared with TRBD1. Germline CDR1 reads KGHSH; CDR2 reads LQKENI. The CDR3 runs 15 residues. Losses at the gene ends were 5 bases for V and 5 bases for J; bases not matched to a gene: 9. The CDR3: CASSTRTGERTEAFF. In nucleotides, the CDR3 is TGTGCCAGCTCAACACGGACAGGGGAGAGGACTGAAGCTTTCTTT. The complete variable domain, with remaining parts taken from reference TRBV18 and TRBJ1-1, reads NAGVMQNPRHLVRRRGQEARLRCSPMKGHSHVYWYRQLPEEGLKFMVYLQKENIIDESGMPKERFSAEFPKEGPSILRIQQVVRGDSAAYFCASSTRTGERTEAFFGQGTRLTVV.